The text below deals with one T cell receptor (beta chain). Its cognate antigen is unknown. CDR3 length: 16 amino acids. Germline loops: CDR1 SGHRS, CDR2 YFSETQ. Trimming stripped 4 bases from V and 4 bases from J, with 18 bases between. The study ran its PCR with 60 Vbeta and 13 Jbeta primers. TCRdb keeps only in-frame clones here, not all; method: immunoSEQ multiplex PCR. The table has 150,000 to 200,000 clones, roughly 80% seen once; the top ten hold around 0.46%. This entry comes from a study of cytomegalovirus exposure and HLA in healthy donors. Study-level points and caveats: CMV serostatus was the sole immune exposure data available. The authors enumerated 150 to 200 TCR beta chains as linked to cytomegalovirus. Later on, a genetic analysis was performed. It linked a missense variant in DCLRE1C with V- and J-gene trimming of TCR beta. The presence/absence work took it that sequencing depth was about the same across donors.

Input material: PBMCs. This sequence was found in a woman between 50 and 59 years old in good health and CMV-seronegative. The V gene is TRBV5-1, the J gene TRBJ2-1, with TRBD2 as a possible D gene (6 bases). The DNA of the CDR3 is TGCGCCAGCAGCGTTGGTGCGGGTGGAGGGTACAATGAGCAGTTCTTC. Translating it yields CASSVGAGGGYNEQFF.